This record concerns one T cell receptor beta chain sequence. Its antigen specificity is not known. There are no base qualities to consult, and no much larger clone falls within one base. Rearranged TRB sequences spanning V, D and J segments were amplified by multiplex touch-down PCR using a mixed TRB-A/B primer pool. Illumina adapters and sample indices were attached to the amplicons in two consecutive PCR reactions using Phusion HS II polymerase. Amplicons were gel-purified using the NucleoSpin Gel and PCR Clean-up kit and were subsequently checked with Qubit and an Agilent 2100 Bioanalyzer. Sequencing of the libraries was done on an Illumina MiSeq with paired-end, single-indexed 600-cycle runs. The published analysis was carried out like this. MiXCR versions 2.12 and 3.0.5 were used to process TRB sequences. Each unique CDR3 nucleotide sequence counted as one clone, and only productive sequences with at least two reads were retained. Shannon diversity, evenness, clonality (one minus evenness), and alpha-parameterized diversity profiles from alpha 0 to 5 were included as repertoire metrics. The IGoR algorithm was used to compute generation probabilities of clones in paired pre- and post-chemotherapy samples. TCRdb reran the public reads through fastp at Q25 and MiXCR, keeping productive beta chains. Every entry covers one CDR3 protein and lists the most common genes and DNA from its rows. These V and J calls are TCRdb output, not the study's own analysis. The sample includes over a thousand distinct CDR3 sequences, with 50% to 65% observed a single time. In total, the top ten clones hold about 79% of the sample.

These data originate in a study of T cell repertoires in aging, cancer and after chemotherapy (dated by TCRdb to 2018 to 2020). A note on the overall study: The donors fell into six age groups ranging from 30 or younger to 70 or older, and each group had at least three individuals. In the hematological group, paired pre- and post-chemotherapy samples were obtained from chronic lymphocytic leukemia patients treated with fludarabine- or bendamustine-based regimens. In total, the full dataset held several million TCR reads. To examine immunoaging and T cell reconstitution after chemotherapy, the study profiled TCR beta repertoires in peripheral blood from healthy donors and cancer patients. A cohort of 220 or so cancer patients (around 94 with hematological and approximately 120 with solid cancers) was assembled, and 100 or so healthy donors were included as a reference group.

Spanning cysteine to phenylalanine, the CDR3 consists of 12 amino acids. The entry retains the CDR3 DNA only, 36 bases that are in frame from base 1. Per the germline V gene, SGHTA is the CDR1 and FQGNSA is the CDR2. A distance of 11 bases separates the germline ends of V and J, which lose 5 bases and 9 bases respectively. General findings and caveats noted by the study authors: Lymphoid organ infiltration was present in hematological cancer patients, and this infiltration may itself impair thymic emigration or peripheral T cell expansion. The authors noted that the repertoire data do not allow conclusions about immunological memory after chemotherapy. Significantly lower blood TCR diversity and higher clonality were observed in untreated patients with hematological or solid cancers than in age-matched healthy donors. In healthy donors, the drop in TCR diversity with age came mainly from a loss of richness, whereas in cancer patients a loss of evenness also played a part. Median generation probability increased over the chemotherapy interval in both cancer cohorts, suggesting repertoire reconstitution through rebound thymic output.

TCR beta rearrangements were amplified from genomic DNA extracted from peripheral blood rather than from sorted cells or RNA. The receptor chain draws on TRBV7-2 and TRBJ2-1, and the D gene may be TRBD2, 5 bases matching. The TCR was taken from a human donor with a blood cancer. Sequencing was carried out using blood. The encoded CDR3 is CASSGPSIEQFF. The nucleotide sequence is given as TGTGCCAGCAGCGGGCCTAGCATTGAGCAGTTCTTC.